Shown below are 8 T cell receptor beta chains from a single sample sequenced in a study of beta chain features in type 1 diabetes. The sequenced template was cDNA made from the entire isolated RNA. Profiling relied on immunoSEQ multiplex PCR, and the TCRdb table lists in-frame clones only, not all of them. The repertoire has about 13,000 clones, 35% to 55% of them found once; the top ten carry around 0.97%. Sequences were obtained from stem cell memory CD4+ T cells from blood. These receptors came from a man between 18 and 29 years old in good health.

The chain recombines TRBV2 with TRBJ2-1; TRBD1 agrees at 10 bases. This CDR3 spans 15 amino acids. Germline V gene sequence: CDR1 SNHLY, CDR2 FYNNEI. Unmatched junction bases numbered 10, after V lost 5 bases and J lost 9 bases. The CDR3 spells CASSIDRGRTGEQFF. In DNA, the CDR3 is TGTGCCAGCAGTATCGACAGGGGGCGCACCGGTGAGCAGTTCTTC.

This rearrangement joins TRBV7-9 to TRBJ1-6; 7 bases line up with TRBD1. This CDR3 is built from 14 residues. Germline V gene sequence: CDR1 SEHNR, CDR2 FQNEAQ (reference sequence). V lost 3 bases and J lost 7; bases outside the gene matches: 3. The CDR3 spells CASSLGGQNSPLHF. The CDR3 DNA is TGTGCCAGCAGCTTGGGGGGACAGAATTCACCCCTCCACTTT.

V usage is TRBV27 and J usage is TRBJ1-2; TRBD1 is a possible D gene (6 bases). CDR1 is MNHEY, CDR2 SMNVEV, per germline (reference sequence). This CDR3 has 16 amino acids. V was cut by 4 bases and J by 0 bases, with 15 bases left in between. The CDR3: CASSSGVGHSNYGYTF. The DNA of the CDR3 is TGTGCCAGCAGTTCCGGAGTGGGACACTCTAACTATGGCTACACCTTC.

The chain's CDR3 is CASSMTGVNTGELFF. The CDR3 DNA sequence: TGTGCCAGCAGCATGACAGGGGTGAACACCGGGGAGCTGTTTTTT. The J gene is TRBJ2-2, the V gene TRBV7-2; TRBD1 aligns across 8 bases. Germline assignment: CDR1 SGHTA and CDR2 FQGNSA. This CDR3 comprises 15 residues. J was trimmed by 1 base and V by 5 bases; bases with no gene match: 3.

The genes are TRBV19 and TRBJ1-5; D is ambiguous. Germline lookup yields CDR1 LNHDA and CDR2 SQIVND (reference sequence). V lost 7 bases and J 1 base, leaving 17 bases between the germline ends. CDR3 length equals 16 residues. The CDR3 region has the DNA TGTGCCAGTAACCGGGGAATCACAGCGAGCAATCAGCCCCAGCATTTT. Amino acids: CASNRGITASNQPQHF. Combining the CDR3 with reference TRBV19 and TRBJ1-5 gives the whole variable domain DGGITQSPKYLFRKEGQNVTLSCEQNLNHDAMYWYRQDPGQGLRLIYYSQIVNDFQKGDIAEGYSVSREKKESFPLTVTSAQKNPTAFYLCASNRGITASNQPQHFGDGTRLSIL.

The sample holds a few counts of this clone. V and J are TRBV4-3 and TRBJ1-4, with TRBD1 matching over 8 bases. The trim removed 0 bases at V and 3 bases at J, leaving 6 bases unmatched. Germline assignment: CDR1 LGHNA and CDR2 YSLEER. The CDR3 sequence is 17 residues long. The CDR3 DNA is TGCGCCAGCAGCCAAGATGCGACAGGGGCGGCTAATGAAAAACTGTTTTTT. The encoded protein is CASSQDATGAANEKLFF.

In this sample, this clone turned up a few times. The V gene is TRBV9, the J gene TRBJ1-2; D uncertain. V dropped 3 bases and J dropped 4 bases, with 10 bases sitting between them. This CDR3 spans 13 amino acids. In germline, CDR1 is SGDLS, CDR2 YYNGEE. The CDR3 sequence: CASSEAPGYGYTF. In nucleotides, the CDR3 is TGTGCCAGCAGCGAAGCACCTGGCTATGGCTACACCTTC. The variable domain in full, with the rest retrieved from reference TRBV9 and TRBJ1-2, is DSGVTQTPKHLITATGQRVTLRCSPRSGDLSVYWYQQSLDQGLQFLIQYYNGEERAKGNILERFSAQQFPDLHSELNLSSLELGDSALYFCASSEAPGYGYTFGSGTRLTVV.

Only a few counts were recorded for this clone. The V and J genes are TRBV28 and TRBJ2-6, with D tentatively TRBD1 (5 bases). Trimming cost V 5 bases and J 2 bases, with 7 bases left between them. Per the germline V gene, CDR1 is MDHEN and CDR2 is SYDVKM. The CDR3 is made up of 14 amino acids. CDR3 sequence: CASSSRAGANVLTF. CDR3 coding DNA: TGTGCCAGCAGTAGCAGGGCTGGGGCCAACGTCCTGACTTTC.